The 8 T cell receptor beta chains listed next were all sequenced from one sample in a study of OX40 agonist ivuxolimab in advanced cancers. Generated by immunoSEQ multiplex PCR, the TCRdb table keeps only in-frame clones and is missing some. Among about 68,000 clones listed, over 75% were seen once. The sample here was CD4+ or CD8+ T cells sorted from blood, taken in a trial of the OX40 agonist ivuxolimab. These receptors originate from an adult with an advanced solid tumor such as melanoma, head and neck, liver or kidney cancer.

For this clone: Other DNA sequences in this specimen translate into the identical CDR3. The chain links TRBV27 to TRBJ1-3, with D hard to call. Germline CDR1 reads MNHEY; CDR2 reads SMNVEV (reference sequence). Trimming took 0 bases from V and 3 from J, leaving 6 bases between them. The CDR3 is 14 residues long. Written as DNA, the CDR3 is TGTGCCAGCAGTTTATCGGGTCTTGGAAACACCATATATTTT. Translated: CASSLSGLGNTIYF.

The V and J genes are TRBV5-1 and TRBJ2-1; 11 nucleotides agree with TRBD1. Trimming cost V 4 bases and J 3 bases; bases outside gene matches: 6. Germline-derived CDR1 and CDR2 are SGHRS and YFSETQ. The CDR3 length is 16 residues. CDR3 sequence reads: CASSLAGQGGYNEQFF. DNA for the CDR3: TGCGCCAGCAGCCTGGCGGGACAGGGGGGCTACAATGAGCAGTTCTTC.

V and J are TRBV9 and TRBJ2-2; D assignment may be TRBD1 or TRBD2 (5 bases each). The CDR3 contains 14 residues. Germline assignment: CDR1 SGDLS and CDR2 YYNGEE. Trimming pared 2 bases from V and 2 bases from J, leaving 7 bases between. The CDR3 sequence: CASSVGTNTGELFF. Written as DNA, the CDR3 is TGTGCCAGCAGCGTCGGGACCAACACCGGGGAGCTGTTTTTT.

This rearrangement joins TRBV29-1 to TRBJ1-1; 8 bases line up with TRBD1. J was trimmed by 5 bases and V by 4 bases; bases with no gene match: 6. In germline, CDR1 is SQVTM, CDR2 ANQGSEA. This CDR3 is built from 13 residues. The CDR3 spells CSVGQGYGTEAFF. CDR3 nucleotides: TGCAGCGTTGGACAGGGGTATGGGACTGAAGCTTTCTTT.

This chain joins TRBV7-2 and TRBJ1-2; 7 nucleotides align to TRBD1. CDR3 length: 14 amino acids. Germline lookup yields CDR1 SGHTA and CDR2 FQGNSA. V lost 5 bases, J lost 4 bases, and 7 bases stayed unmatched. Here the CDR3 reads CASSQLGTVYGYTF. The CDR3 DNA follows: TGTGCCAGCAGCCAACTCGGGACAGTCTATGGCTACACCTTC.

The V gene is TRBV5-4, the J gene TRBJ1-2, with D unresolved. Trimming removed 1 base from V and 6 bases from J, with 13 bases in between. Germline V gene sequence: CDR1 SGHNT, CDR2 YYREEE (reference sequence). CDR3 length: 14 residues. The CDR3 DNA sequence: TGTGCCAGCAGCTTGTATCCGGGTGCTAATGGCTACACCTTC. Its translation: CASSLYPGANGYTF.

V usage is TRBV11-2 and J usage is TRBJ2-7, with 7 nucleotides matching TRBD2. The CDR3 runs to 15 residues. J gave up 5 bases and V 4 bases, and 11 bases lay outside the gene matches. The germline CDR1 and CDR2 sequences are SGHAT and FQNNGV. The CDR3 DNA reads as TGTGCCAGCAGCTGGGGGGGTGCAGGCTTAAACGAGCAGTACTTC. This translates into CASSWGGAGLNEQYF.

The rearrangement joins TRBV19 to TRBJ1-2; no firm D call. Germline-derived CDR1 and CDR2 are LNHDA and SQIVND (reference sequence). This CDR3 spans 11 amino acids. V lost 6 bases to trimming and J lost 5 bases, with 7 bases between them. CDR3 coding DNA: TGTGCCAGTAGGGTCAGTTATGGCTACACCTTC. Its translation is CASRVSYGYTF.